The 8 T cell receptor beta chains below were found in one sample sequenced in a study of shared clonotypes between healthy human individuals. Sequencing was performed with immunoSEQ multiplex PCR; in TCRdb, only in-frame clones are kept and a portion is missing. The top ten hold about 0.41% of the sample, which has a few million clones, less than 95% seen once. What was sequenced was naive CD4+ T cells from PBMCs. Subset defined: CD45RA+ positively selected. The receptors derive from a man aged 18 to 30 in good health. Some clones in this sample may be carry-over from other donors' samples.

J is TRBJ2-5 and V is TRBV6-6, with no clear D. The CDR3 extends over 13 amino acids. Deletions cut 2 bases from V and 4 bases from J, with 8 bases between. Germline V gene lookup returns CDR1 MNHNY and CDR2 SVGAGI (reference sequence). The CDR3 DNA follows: TGTGCCAGCAGTTACCGGACCCGAGAGACCCAGTACTTC. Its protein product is CASSYRTRETQYF.

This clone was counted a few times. CDR3: CASDRGRSTEAFF. In DNA, the CDR3 is TGTGCCAGTGACCGGGGGCGAAGCACTGAAGCTTTCTTT. The rearrangement links TRBV19 to TRBJ1-1, with D possibly matching TRBD1 (6 bases). CDR1 LNHDA and CDR2 SQIVND come from the germline V gene (reference sequence). CDR3 length equals 13 residues. Trimming cost V 8 bases and J 4 bases, with 14 bases left between them.

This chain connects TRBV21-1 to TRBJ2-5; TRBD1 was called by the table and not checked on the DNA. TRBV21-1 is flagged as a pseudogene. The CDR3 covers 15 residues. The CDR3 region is CASSKLTPPGETQYF. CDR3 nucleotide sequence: TGTGCCAGCAGCAAATTAACACCCCCAGGGGAGACCCAGTACTTC.

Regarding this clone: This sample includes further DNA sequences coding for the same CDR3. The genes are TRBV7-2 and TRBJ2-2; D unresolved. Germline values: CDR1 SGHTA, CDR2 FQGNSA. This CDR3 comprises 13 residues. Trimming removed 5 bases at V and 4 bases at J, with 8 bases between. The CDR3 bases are TGTGCCAGCAGCCCGCGAATCACCGGGGAGCTGTTTTTT. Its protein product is CASSPRITGELFF.

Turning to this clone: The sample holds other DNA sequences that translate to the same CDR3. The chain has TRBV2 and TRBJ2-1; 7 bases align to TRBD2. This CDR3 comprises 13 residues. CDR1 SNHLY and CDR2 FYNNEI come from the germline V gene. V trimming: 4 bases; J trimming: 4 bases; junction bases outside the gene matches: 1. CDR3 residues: CASSGTRYNEQFF. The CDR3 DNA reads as TGTGCCAGCAGTGGGACTAGATACAATGAGCAGTTCTTC.

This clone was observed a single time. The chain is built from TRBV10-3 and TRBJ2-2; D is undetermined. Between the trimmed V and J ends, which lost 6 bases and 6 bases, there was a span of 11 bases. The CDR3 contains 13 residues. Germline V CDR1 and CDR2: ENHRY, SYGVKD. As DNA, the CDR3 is TGTGCCATCAGATTAGCAAGGGCCGGGGAGCTGTTTTTT. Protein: CAIRLARAGELFF.

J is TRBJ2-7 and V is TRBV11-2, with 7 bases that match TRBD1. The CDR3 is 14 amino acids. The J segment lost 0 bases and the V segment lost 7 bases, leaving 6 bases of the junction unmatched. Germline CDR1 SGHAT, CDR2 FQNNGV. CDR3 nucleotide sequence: TGTGCCAGCACCCCGGGACAGCACTCCTACGAGCAGTACTTC. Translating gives CASTPGQHSYEQYF.

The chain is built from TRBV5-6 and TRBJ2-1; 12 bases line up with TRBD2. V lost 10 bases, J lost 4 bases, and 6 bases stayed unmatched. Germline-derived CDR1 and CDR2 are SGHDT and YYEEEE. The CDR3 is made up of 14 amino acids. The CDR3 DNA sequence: TGTGCCTCGAGTGGACTAGCGGGGTACAATGAGCAGTTCTTC. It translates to CASSGLAGYNEQFF. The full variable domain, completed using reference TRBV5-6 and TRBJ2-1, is DAGVTQSPTHLIKTRGQQVTLRCSPKSGHDTVSWYQQALGQGPQFIFQYYEEEERQRGNFPDRFSGHQFPNYSSELNVNALLLGDSALYLCASSGLAGYNEQFFGPGTRLTVL.